Following are 23 T cell receptor beta chains from one sample sequenced in a study of blood T cell repertoires in COVID-19. The data were produced by immunoSEQ multiplex PCR, yet TCRdb's version contains in-frame clones alone and is incomplete. The top ten clones hold 9.5% to 15% of a sample with 170,000 or so clones, more than 75% of them seen once. The specimen was peripheral blood. The receptors were sampled from a woman in her sixties or seventies with COVID-19, enrolled during active disease.

The V call is TRBV5-1, the J call TRBJ2-3; D gene unclear. Trimming took off 0 bases at V and 4 bases at J, with 9 bases between the two ends. CDR1 is SGHRS and CDR2 is YFSETQ in the germline V gene. The length of the CDR3 is 14 residues. The CDR3 here is CASSLGVVADTQYF. Here the CDR3 DNA reads TGCGCCAGCAGCTTGGGAGTTGTTGCAGATACGCAGTATTTT.

The V gene is TRBV4-1, the J gene TRBJ2-1; TRBD2 aligns across 12 bases. The CDR3 sequence is 15 residues long. CDR1 and CDR2 (germline): MGHRA, YSYEKL. Germline trimming cut 4 bases from V and 4 bases from J; bases unmatched to any gene: 2. CDR3 nucleotides: TGCGCCAGCAGCCCCACTAGCGGGAGGTACAATGAGCAGTTCTTC. Protein: CASSPTSGRYNEQFF.

V and J are TRBV3-1 (or the pseudogene TRBV3-2) and TRBJ1-1; 8 bases are shared with TRBD1. The CDR3 is 19 amino acids. J lost 1 base, V lost 1 base, and 14 bases had no gene match. Germline V gene sequence: CDR1 LGHDT, CDR2 YNNKEL (reference sequence). CDR3 bases: TGTGCCAGCAGCCAAGGGACAGGGAGAGGTATTCGGGGGAACACTGAAGCTTTCTTT. Translated, it gives CASSQGTGRGIRGNTEAFF.

This clone occurred once. The chain recombines TRBV11-3 with TRBJ2-2; 16 bases line up with TRBD2. The CDR3 spans 16 residues. Germline V CDR1 and CDR2: SGHNT, YENEEA. J lost 7 bases, V lost 4 bases, and 3 bases had no gene match. The CDR3 sequence is CASSSGTSGRDGELFF. CDR3 nucleotide sequence: TGTGCCAGCAGCTCCGGGACTAGCGGGAGGGACGGGGAGCTGTTTTTT. Based on the CDR3 plus reference TRBV11-3 and TRBJ2-2, the full variable domain is EAGVVQSPRYKIIEKKQPVAFWCNPISGHNTLYWYLQNLGQGPELLIRYENEEAVDDSQLPKDRFSAERLKGVDSTLKIQPAELGDSAVYLCASSSGTSGRDGELFFGEGSRLTVL.

V gene TRBV5-1 combines with J gene TRBJ2-7, with a weak D call TRBD2 (6 bases). CDR1 and CDR2 from the germline V gene are SGHRS and YFSETQ. Trimming removed 0 bases from V and 3 bases from J, with 19 bases in between. The CDR3 is made up of 17 amino acids. CDR3: CASSLGRVGLDDYEQYF. The CDR3 region has the DNA TGCGCCAGCAGCTTGGGGAGAGTGGGACTGGACGACTACGAGCAGTACTTC.

The chain has TRBV28 and TRBJ2-7; 8 bases fit TRBD1. The CDR3 has 15 residues. J gave up 6 bases and V 5 bases, and 12 bases lay outside the gene matches. Germline CDR1 reads MDHEN; CDR2 reads SYDVKM. DNA of the CDR3: TGTGCCAGCAGTGGGTCCCGGGACAGGCTCGGCGAGCAGTACTTC. It translates to CASSGSRDRLGEQYF.

The chain employs TRBV7-2 and TRBJ2-7, with TRBD2 matching 11 bases. The germline V gene has CDR1 SGHTA and CDR2 FQGNSA. J was trimmed by 3 bases and V by 5 bases; bases with no gene match: 6. This CDR3 spans 15 amino acids. In DNA form, the CDR3 reads TGTGCCAGCAGCCTGGCGGGACTAGCGGACTACGAGCAGTACTTC. This encodes CASSLAGLADYEQYF.

The V call is TRBV7-2, the J call TRBJ2-7, with 8 bases lining up with TRBD2. Germline V CDR1 and CDR2: SGHTA, FQGNSA. The CDR3 extends over 15 amino acids. The junction had 9 bases not matched to a gene; V was cut back by 5 bases and J by 3 bases. The CDR3 DNA sequence: TGTGCCAGCAGCCCAGGGGCCGGGGGGGACTACGAGCAGTACTTC. This translates into CASSPGAGGDYEQYF.

V gene TRBV30 combines with J gene TRBJ2-1, with D perhaps TRBD2 (5 bases). The CDR3 runs 13 residues. Germline V lookup: CDR1 GTSNPN, CDR2 SVGIG (reference sequence). The V and J ends lost 1 base and 4 bases respectively, with 8 bases between them. The CDR3 reads CAWSAQRYNEQFF. The CDR3 DNA is TGTGCCTGGAGTGCCCAGCGGTACAATGAGCAGTTCTTC.

This clone was seen just once. The chain couples TRBV27 to TRBJ1-5, with 9 bases aligning to TRBD1. The germline V gene has CDR1 MNHEY and CDR2 SMNVEV (reference sequence). The trim removed 5 bases at V and 4 bases at J, leaving 12 bases unmatched. The length of the CDR3 is 17 residues. The CDR3 here is CASSAIKTGGLNQPQHF. CDR3 coding DNA: TGTGCCAGCAGTGCCATCAAAACAGGGGGCCTAAATCAGCCCCAGCATTTT.

This clone appeared a few times. The chain recombines TRBV18 with TRBJ1-2; TRBD1 matches at 8 bases. The CDR3 runs to 15 residues. Germline V gives CDR1 KGHSH, CDR2 LQKENI. The junction had 9 bases not matched to a gene; V was cut back by 6 bases and J by 3 bases. The chain's CDR3 is CASSPEQGAYYGYTF. The CDR3 region has the DNA TGTGCCAGCTCCCCAGAGCAGGGGGCCTACTATGGCTACACCTTC.

By its share, this clone is hyperexpanded. This sequence joins TRBV4-3 and TRBJ2-7, with TRBD2 as a possible D gene (5 bases). Trimming took 0 bases from V and 6 from J, leaving 9 bases between them. The CDR3 length is 13 residues. Germline V gene data show CDR1 as LGHNA and CDR2 as YSLEER. CDR3 sequence: CASSQDGSAEQYF. CDR3 nucleotide sequence: TGCGCCAGCAGCCAAGATGGGAGCGCCGAGCAGTACTTC.

V usage is TRBV27 and J usage is TRBJ2-1; 9 bases align to TRBD1. The CDR3 length is 14 residues. With 5 bases clipped from V and 5 bases from J, the junction kept 4 bases outside the gene matches. Germline assignment: CDR1 MNHEY and CDR2 SMNVEV (reference sequence). This CDR3 reads CASSLWDRDNEQFF. In nucleotides, the CDR3 is TGTGCCAGCAGTCTATGGGACAGGGACAATGAGCAGTTCTTC.

This sequence joins TRBV9 and TRBJ1-5, with D possibly TRBD1 on 5 matching bases. CDR1 and CDR2 (germline): SGDLS, YYNGEE. The CDR3 is 15 amino acids. V was pared by 3 bases and J by 9 bases, with 19 bases between. CDR3 DNA sequence: TGTGCCAGCAGCGAGGGGCTCGGAGGGTTGAGGCCCCAGCATTTT. This encodes CASSEGLGGLRPQHF.

Worth noting for this clone: The identical CDR3 is also encoded by other nucleotide sequences in the sample. The chain has TRBV12-3 or TRBV12-4 and TRBJ1-2, with D perhaps matching TRBD1 (5 bases). This CDR3 has 12 residues. V was trimmed by 8 bases and J by 4 bases, leaving 11 bases between them. The CDR3 sequence is CASSPQGYGYTF. Here the CDR3 DNA reads TGTGCCAGCTCCCCCCAGGGCTATGGCTACACCTTC.

Only a few counts were recorded for this clone. The chain links TRBV20-1 to TRBJ1-1; the match to TRBD1 covers 7 bases. CDR3 length: 15 amino acids. The V gene end was trimmed by 3 bases and the J gene end by 0 bases; junction bases not matched to a gene: 7. Germline V gene sequence: CDR1 DFQATT, CDR2 SNEGSKA (reference sequence). CDR3 residues: CSASMNRGLNTEAFF. CDR3 nucleotide sequence: TGCAGTGCTAGTATGAACAGGGGACTGAACACTGAAGCTTTCTTT.

V usage is TRBV2 and J usage is TRBJ1-1; D is uncertain. Germline CDR1 and CDR2: SNHLY and FYNNEI. The ends were cut back, 7 bases at V and 1 base at J, with 7 bases in the middle. The CDR3 runs 12 residues. In nucleotides, the CDR3 is TGTGCCAGCAACGTCAGGAACACTGAAGCTTTCTTT. This gives the protein CASNVRNTEAFF.

V gene TRBV18 combines with J gene TRBJ1-2; D possibly corresponds to TRBD1 (5 bases). Trimming took off 3 bases at V and 4 bases at J, with 9 bases between the two ends. The CDR3 loop spans 13 amino acids. In germline, CDR1 is KGHSH, CDR2 LQKENI. CDR3 nucleotide sequence: TGTGCCAGCTCACCGGGGGGGTCCTATGGCTACACCTTC. Encoded protein: CASSPGGSYGYTF.

This clone was detected only a few times. The rearrangement links TRBV27 to TRBJ2-7, with 9 bases matching TRBD1. The CDR3 has 15 residues. Germline lookup yields CDR1 MNHEY and CDR2 SMNVEV (reference sequence). Trimming at V came to 6 bases and at J to 0 bases, leaving 6 bases not matched to a gene. The CDR3 region is CASRRGQGSSYEQYF. As DNA, the CDR3 is TGTGCCAGCAGGAGAGGACAGGGGTCCTCCTACGAGCAGTACTTC.

The V and J genes are TRBV6-5 and TRBJ2-1; 8 nucleotides align to TRBD1. Per germline, CDR1 MNHEY and CDR2 SVGAGI. The CDR3 totals 15 residues. V lost 5 bases, J lost 7 bases, and 10 bases stayed unmatched. The CDR3 sequence is CASSTTWTGTNEQFF. CDR3 coding DNA: TGTGCCAGCAGTACCACCTGGACAGGGACGAATGAGCAGTTCTTC.

The chain has TRBV28 and TRBJ2-7; 8 nucleotides line up with TRBD2. The germline gives CDR1 MDHEN, CDR2 SYDVKM. V shed 5 bases and J 2 bases; nucleotides not matched to a gene: 5. The CDR3 contains 14 residues. The CDR3 is CASSPPGGPYEQYF. The CDR3, as DNA: TGTGCCAGCAGTCCTCCGGGAGGGCCCTACGAGCAGTACTTC. Full variable domain (outside the CDR3, taken from reference TRBV28 and TRBJ2-7): DVKVTQSSRYLVKRTGEKVFLECVQDMDHENMFWYRQDPGLGLRLIYFSYDVKMKEKGDIPEGYSVSREKKERFSLILESASTNQTSMYLCASSPPGGPYEQYFGPGTRLTVT.

The chain uses TRBV2 and TRBJ2-7; possible D gene TRBD1, 5 bases. The CDR3 spans 14 residues. The germline V and J ends were trimmed by 7 bases and 1 base, with 14 bases remaining between them. The germline V gene encodes CDR1 SNHLY and CDR2 FYNNEI. Here the CDR3 reads CASMPEGASYEQYF. As DNA, the CDR3 is TGTGCCAGCATGCCCGAAGGGGCGTCCTACGAGCAGTACTTC.

V usage is TRBV27 and J usage is TRBJ1-2; 11 bases fit TRBD1. V gave up 6 bases and J gave up 8 bases; unmatched junction bases: 11. The CDR3 covers 15 residues. Germline V gives CDR1 MNHEY, CDR2 SMNVEV (reference sequence). The chain's CDR3 is CASRPTGTGGRGYTF. The CDR3 DNA reads TGTGCCAGCAGGCCTACCGGGACAGGGGGTCGCGGCTACACCTTC.